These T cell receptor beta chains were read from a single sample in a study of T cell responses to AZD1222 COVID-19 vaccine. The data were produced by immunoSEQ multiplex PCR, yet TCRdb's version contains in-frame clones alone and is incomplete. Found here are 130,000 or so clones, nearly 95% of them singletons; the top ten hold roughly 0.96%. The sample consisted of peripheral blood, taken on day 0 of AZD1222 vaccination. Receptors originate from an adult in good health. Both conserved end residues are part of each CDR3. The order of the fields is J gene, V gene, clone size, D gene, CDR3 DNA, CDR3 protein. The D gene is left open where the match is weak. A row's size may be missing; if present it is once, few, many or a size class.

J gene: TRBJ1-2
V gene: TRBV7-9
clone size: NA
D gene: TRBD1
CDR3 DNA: TGTGCCAGTACAGGGGACTATGGCTACACCTTC
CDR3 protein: CASTGDYGYTF

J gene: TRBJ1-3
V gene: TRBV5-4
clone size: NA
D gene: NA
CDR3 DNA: TGTGCCAGCAGCCTTACACCCAAGTCCGCTGGAAACACCATATATTTT
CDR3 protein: CASSLTPKSAGNTIYF

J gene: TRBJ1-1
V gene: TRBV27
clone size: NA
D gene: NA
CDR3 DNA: TGTGCCAGCAGTTTCAGCTCAAACACTGAAGCTTTCTTT
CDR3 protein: CASSFSSNTEAFF

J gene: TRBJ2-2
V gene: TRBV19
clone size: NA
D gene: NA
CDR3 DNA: TGTGCCACCCCCAAGGATAGGGGGGACACCGGGGAGCTGTTTTTT
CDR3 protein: CATPKDRGDTGELFF

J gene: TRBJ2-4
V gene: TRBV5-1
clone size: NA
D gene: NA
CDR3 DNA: TGCGCCAGCAGCTTGGCTTCAGGGTTTAGCGAAAACATTCAGTACTTC
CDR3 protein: CASSLASGFSENIQYF

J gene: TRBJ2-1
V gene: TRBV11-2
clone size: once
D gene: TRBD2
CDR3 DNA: TGTGCCAGCAGCCTAATAGCCCAGCGGGGGGGCGGGGAGCAGTTCTTC
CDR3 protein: CASSLIAQRGGGEQFF

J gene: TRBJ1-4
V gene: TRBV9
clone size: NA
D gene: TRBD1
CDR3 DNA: TGTGCCAGCAGCGTGGGGGGACAGGGCCACAATGAAAAACTGTTTTTT
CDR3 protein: CASSVGGQGHNEKLFF

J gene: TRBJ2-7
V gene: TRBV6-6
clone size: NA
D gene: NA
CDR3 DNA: TGTGCCAGCGGGGGGGCGTACGAGCAGTACTTC
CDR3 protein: CASGGAYEQYF

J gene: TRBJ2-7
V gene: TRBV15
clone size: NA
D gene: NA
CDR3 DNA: TGTGCCACCAGCAGAGATTTCAGGGGTCACGAGCAGTACTTC
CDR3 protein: CATSRDFRGHEQYF

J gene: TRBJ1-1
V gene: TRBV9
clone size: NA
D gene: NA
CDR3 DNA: TGTGCCAGCAGCACTAGATCAGGGACTGAAGCTTTCTTT
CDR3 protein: CASSTRSGTEAFF

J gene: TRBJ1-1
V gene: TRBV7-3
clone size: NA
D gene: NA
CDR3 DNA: TGTGCCAGCAGCTCGGGTTCGAGGTCTGAAGCTTTCTTT
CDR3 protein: CASSSGSRSEAFF

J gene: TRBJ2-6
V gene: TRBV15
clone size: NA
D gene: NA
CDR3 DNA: TGTGCCACCAGCAGAGGTGAAGGGTATGGGGCCAACGTCCTGACTTTC
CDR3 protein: CATSRGEGYGANVLTF

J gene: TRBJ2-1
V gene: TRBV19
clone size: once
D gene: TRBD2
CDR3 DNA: TGTGCCAGTAGTATGGTAGCGGGAACTCCCTACAATGAGCAGTTCTTC
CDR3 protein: CASSMVAGTPYNEQFF

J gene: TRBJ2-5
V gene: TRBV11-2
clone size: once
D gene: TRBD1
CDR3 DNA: TGTGCCAGCAGCCCCCGGGACAGAAATAGGGAGACCCAGTACTTC
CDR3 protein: CASSPRDRNRETQYF

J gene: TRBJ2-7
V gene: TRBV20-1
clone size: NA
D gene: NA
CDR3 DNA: TGCAGTGCTAGAGTCCCGGGGGGCTCGGACTTC
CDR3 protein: CSARVPGGSDF

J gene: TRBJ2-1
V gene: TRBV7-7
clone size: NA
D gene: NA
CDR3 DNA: TGTGCCAGCAGCTTAGTGGGGGTAAGACAGATCAATGAGCAGTTCTTC
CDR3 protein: CASSLVGVRQINEQFF

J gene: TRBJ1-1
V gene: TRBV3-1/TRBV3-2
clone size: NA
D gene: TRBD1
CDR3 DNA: TGTGCCAGCAGCGCTGGGACCACGAGACAGGGGGCTTTCTTT
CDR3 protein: CASSAGTTRQGAFF

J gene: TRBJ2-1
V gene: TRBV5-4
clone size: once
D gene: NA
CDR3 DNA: TGTGCCAGCAGCTTGGTTTCGGAGGCGGTTGGGTTCTTC
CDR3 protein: CASSLVSEAVGFF

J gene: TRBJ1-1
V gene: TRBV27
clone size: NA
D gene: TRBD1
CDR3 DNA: TGTGCCAGCTCGCGGACAGGGTTGTACACTGAAGCTTTCTTT
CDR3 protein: CASSRTGLYTEAFF

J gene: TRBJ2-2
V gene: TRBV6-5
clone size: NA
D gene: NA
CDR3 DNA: TGTGCCAGCGAGCAGACAGCCCCCACCGGGGAGCTGTTTTTT
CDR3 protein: CASEQTAPTGELFF

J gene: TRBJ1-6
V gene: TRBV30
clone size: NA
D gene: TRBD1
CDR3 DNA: TGTGCCTGGAACCAAGGGGGCCGGAATTCACCCCTCCACTTT
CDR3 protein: CAWNQGGRNSPLHF

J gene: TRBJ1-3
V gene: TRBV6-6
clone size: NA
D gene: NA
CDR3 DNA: TGTGCCAGCAGTCCTGAATGGGGGCGCGCTGGAAACACCATATATTTT
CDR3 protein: CASSPEWGRAGNTIYF

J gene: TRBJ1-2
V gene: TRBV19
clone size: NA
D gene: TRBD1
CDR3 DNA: TGTGCCAGTAGTATTCAAGGACAGGGGGGCTACACCTTC
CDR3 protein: CASSIQGQGGYTF

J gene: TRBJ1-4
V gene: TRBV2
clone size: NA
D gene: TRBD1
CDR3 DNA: TGTGCCAGCAGTACTCAGGGGGCTCAGAATGGACTGTTTTTT
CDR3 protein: CASSTQGAQNGLFF

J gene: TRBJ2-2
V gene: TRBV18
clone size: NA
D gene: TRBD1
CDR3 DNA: TGTGCCAGCTCCCAGGACAGGGCCAACACCGGGGAGCTGTTTTTT
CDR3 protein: CASSQDRANTGELFF

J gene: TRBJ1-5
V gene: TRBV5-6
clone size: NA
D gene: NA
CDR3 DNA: TGTGCCAGCAGCTTGAGGGGGAGCAATCAGCCCCAGCATTTT
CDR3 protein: CASSLRGSNQPQHF

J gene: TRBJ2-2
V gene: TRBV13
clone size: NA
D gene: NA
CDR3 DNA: TGTGCCAGCAGCTCATCCTCCCCTCTGACCGGGGAGCTGTTTTTT
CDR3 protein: CASSSSSPLTGELFF

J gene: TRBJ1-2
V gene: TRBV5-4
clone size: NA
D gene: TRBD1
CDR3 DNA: TGTGCCAGCAGCTTGGGATCCCCGGGACAGGGGGTCGGCTACACCTTC
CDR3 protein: CASSLGSPGQGVGYTF

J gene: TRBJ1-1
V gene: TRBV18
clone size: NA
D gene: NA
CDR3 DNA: TGTGCCAGCTCACCAGGCAGGGGTGATGAAGCTTTCTTT
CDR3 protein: CASSPGRGDEAFF

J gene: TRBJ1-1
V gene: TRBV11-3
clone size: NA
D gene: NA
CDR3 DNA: TGTGCCAGCAGCCCGGGAGAATTGAACACTGAAGCTTTCTTT
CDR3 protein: CASSPGELNTEAFF

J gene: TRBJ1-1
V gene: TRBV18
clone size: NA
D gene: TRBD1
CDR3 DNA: TGTGCCAGCTCACCTCAGGGGGCTGAAGCTTTCTTT
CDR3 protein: CASSPQGAEAFF

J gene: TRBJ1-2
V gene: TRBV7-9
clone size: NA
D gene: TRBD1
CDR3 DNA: TGTGCCAGCAGCTTCCGCCGGGGACAGGGCCTCTATGGCTACACCTTC
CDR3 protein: CASSFRRGQGLYGYTF

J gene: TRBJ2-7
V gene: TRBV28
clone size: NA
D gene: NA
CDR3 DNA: TGTGCCAGCAACCCGGGGAGCTCCTACGAGCAGTACTTC
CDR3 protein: CASNPGSSYEQYF

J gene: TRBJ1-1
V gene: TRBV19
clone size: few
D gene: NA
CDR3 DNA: TGTGCCAGTAGTGCCGGGGGCACTGAAGCTTTCTTT
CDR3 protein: CASSAGGTEAFF

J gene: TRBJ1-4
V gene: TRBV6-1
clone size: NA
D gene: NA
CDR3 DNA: TGTGCCAGCAGTGAAGCCACGACAGTAACTAATGAAAAACTGTTTTTT
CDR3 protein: CASSEATTVTNEKLFF

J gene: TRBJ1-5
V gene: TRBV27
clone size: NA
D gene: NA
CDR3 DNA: TGTGCCAGGCGGGACTTTCATCAGGGAAATCAGCCCCAGCATTTT
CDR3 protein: CARRDFHQGNQPQHF

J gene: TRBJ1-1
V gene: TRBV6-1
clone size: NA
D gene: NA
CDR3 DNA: TGTGCCAGCAGTGACGGAACGAACACTGAAGCTTTCTTT
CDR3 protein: CASSDGTNTEAFF

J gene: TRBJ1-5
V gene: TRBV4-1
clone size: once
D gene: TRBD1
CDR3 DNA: TGCGCCAGCAGCCAACGAGCTGGACAGGGGTACAATCAGCCCCAGCATTTT
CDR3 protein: CASSQRAGQGYNQPQHF

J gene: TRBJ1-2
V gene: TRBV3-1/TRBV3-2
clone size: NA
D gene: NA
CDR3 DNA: TGTGCCAGCAGCCAAGTGTACAGGGATAACTATGGCTACACCTTC
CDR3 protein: CASSQVYRDNYGYTF

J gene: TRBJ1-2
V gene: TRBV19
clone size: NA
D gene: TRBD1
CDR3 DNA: TGTGCCAGTACCCCGACAGGGATGGGCTCGCATGGCTACACCTTC
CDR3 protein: CASTPTGMGSHGYTF

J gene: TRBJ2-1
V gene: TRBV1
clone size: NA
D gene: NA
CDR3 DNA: TGCACCAGCAGCCATGATGGTGGGGGACGCTCCTACAATGAGCAGTTCTTC
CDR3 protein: CTSSHDGGGRSYNEQFF

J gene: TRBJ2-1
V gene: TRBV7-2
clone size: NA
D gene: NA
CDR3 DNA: TGTGCCAGCAGCTTAGACGGTAGTGATGAGCAGTTCTTC
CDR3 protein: CASSLDGSDEQFF

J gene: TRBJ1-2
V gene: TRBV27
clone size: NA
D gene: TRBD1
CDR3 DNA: TGTGCCAGCAGTCGACCGGGACAGGGTCATGGCTACACCTTC
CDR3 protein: CASSRPGQGHGYTF

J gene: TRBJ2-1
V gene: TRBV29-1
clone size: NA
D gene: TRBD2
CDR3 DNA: TGCAGCGTTGACGGGGGCCGGGGGGGCCGGTCGGAGCAGTTCTTC
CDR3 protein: CSVDGGRGGRSEQFF

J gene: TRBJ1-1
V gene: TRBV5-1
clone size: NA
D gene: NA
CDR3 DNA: TGCGCCAGCAGCTTGGCCGGGGGGCGAGCTTTCTTT
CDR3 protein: CASSLAGGRAFF

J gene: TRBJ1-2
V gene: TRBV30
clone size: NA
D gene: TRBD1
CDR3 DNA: TGTGCCTGGAGTTTATCGACAGGGTCGTACTATGGCTACACCTTC
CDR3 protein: CAWSLSTGSYYGYTF

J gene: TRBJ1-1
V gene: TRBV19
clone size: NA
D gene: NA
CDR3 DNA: TGTGCCAGTAGAGATTATCATGAAGCTTTCTTT
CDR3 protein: CASRDYHEAFF

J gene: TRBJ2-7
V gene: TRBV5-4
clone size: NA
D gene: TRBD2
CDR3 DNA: TGTGCCAGCAGCTCCGGCCCCCAGCGGGGGGCCCCCTACGAGCAGTACTTC
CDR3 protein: CASSSGPQRGAPYEQYF

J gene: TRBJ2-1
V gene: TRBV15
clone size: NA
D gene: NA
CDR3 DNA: TGTGCCACCAGCAACGGACGGGCCGCCTACAATGAGCAGTTCTTC
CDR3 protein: CATSNGRAAYNEQFF

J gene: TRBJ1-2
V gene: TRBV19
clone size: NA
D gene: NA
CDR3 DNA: TGTGCCAGTAGTATAGCTCGCGGATTCTATGGCTACACCTTC
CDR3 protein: CASSIARGFYGYTF

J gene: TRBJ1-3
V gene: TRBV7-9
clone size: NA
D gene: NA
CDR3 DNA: TGTGCCAGCAGCTTAGAGGAGGACTCTGGAAACACCATATATTTT
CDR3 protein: CASSLEEDSGNTIYF